Below, 15 T cell receptor beta chains from the same sample are listed, as sequenced in a study of blood T cells in healthy people across ages. The authors ran a second PCR of 7 to 11 cycles using a sample-barcoded 5' primer and a J-beta primer mix. TCRdb used MiXCR to reprocess the 5' RACE reads, holding one entry per CDR3 protein. Of some 760,000 distinct CDR3 sequences in the sample, around 25% were seen once. In addition, the sample was reused for a study of T cells of mothers and their children.

Sequenced: blood. Every receptor here comes from a boy between 10 and 17 years old in good health.

The chain carries TRBV7-9 and TRBJ1-4, with D possibly matching TRBD1 (5 bases). The CDR3 covers 15 residues. V was cut by 5 bases and J by 4 bases, with 14 bases left in between. Germline CDR1 SEHNR, CDR2 FQNEAQ (reference sequence). As DNA, the CDR3 is TGTGCCAGCAGCCCCGGGACCGCCCTTAATGAAAAACTGTTTTTT. Protein product: CASSPGTALNEKLFF.

The chain carries TRBV5-1 and TRBJ2-6; D not resolved. The CDR3 runs 15 residues. Germline loops: CDR1 SGHRS, CDR2 YFSETQ. Trimming cost V 3 bases and J 2 bases, with 9 bases left between them. CDR3: CASSSQVPGANVLTF. CDR3 bases: TGCGCCAGCAGCTCGCAAGTCCCTGGGGCCAACGTCCTGACTTTC.

The J gene is TRBJ1-2, the V gene TRBV29-1; tentative D call: TRBD1 (5 bases). V lost 0 bases, J lost 4 bases, and 9 bases lay in between. The length of the CDR3 is 13 residues. The germline V gene has CDR1 SQVTM and CDR2 ANQGSEA. CDR3 sequence reads: CSVEDGGGYGYTF. The CDR3 region has the DNA TGCAGCGTTGAAGATGGGGGGGGCTATGGCTACACCTTC.

This clonotype was counted between two and nine times. The gene calls are TRBV28 and TRBJ2-1, with 8 bases identical to TRBD2. Germline loops: CDR1 MDHEN, CDR2 SYDVKM. V trimming: 5 bases; J trimming: 4 bases; junction bases outside the gene matches: 10. This CDR3 region has 16 residues. The DNA for the CDR3 is TGTGCCAGCAGTCCCCGGGGGGGGGGAATATACAATGAGCAGTTCTTC. It specifies CASSPRGGGIYNEQFF.

This clonotype occurred a few times. This chain links TRBV7-8 with TRBJ1-1, with D unclear. Trimming removed 5 bases at V and 0 bases at J, with 10 bases between. The CDR3 loop spans 14 amino acids. Germline CDR1 reads SGHVS; CDR2 reads FQNEAQ. CDR3 in DNA: TGTGCCAGCAGCCCGGACGGAATGAACACTGAAGCTTTCTTT. This translates into CASSPDGMNTEAFF.

This clonotype was picked up a small number of times. V and J are TRBV11-1 and TRBJ2-7; 7 bases match TRBD1. V lost 2 bases, J lost 3 bases, and 4 bases stayed unmatched. The CDR3 has 14 amino acids. Germline V gene lookup returns CDR1 SGHAT and CDR2 FQDESV (reference sequence). The CDR3 sequence is CASSLNRGYYEQYF. The CDR3 nucleotides read TGTGCCAGCAGCTTAAACAGGGGATACTACGAGCAGTACTTC.

A few counts support this clonotype. The J gene is TRBJ2-5, the V gene TRBV28, with no clear D. The germline V gene encodes CDR1 MDHEN and CDR2 SYDVKM. The V and J ends lost 5 bases and 2 bases respectively, with 15 bases between them. The length of the CDR3 is 15 residues. CDR3 residues: CASSPTLSVQETQYF. The CDR3 nucleotides read TGTGCCAGCAGTCCCACCTTGAGTGTTCAAGAGACCCAGTACTTC.

This chain connects TRBV7-8 to TRBJ2-2; either TRBD1 or TRBD2 may supply D (5 bases each). V lost 3 bases and J 7 bases, leaving 6 bases between the germline ends. This CDR3 is 12 amino acids long. Germline-derived CDR1 and CDR2 are SGHVS and FQNEAQ. CDR3 DNA sequence: TGTGCCAGCAGCTTGGGGGTCGGGGAGCTGTTTTTT. Translated, it gives CASSLGVGELFF.

The table lists this clonotype with a few counts. A read error may produce the germline difference seen at one junction end. The V call is TRBV5-1, the J call TRBJ2-7; D is unclear. The V gene's germline CDR1 is SGHRS and CDR2 YFSETQ. There are 16 residues in the CDR3. CDR3 DNA: TGCGCCAGCAGCTTGGTAGACTCTGCCGGATTCTACGAACAGTACTTC. This sequence encodes CASSLVDSAGFYEQYF.

The chain combines TRBV7-9 with TRBJ2-2; D is uncertain. The V and J ends lost 10 bases and 7 bases respectively, with 22 bases between them. Per the germline V gene, CDR1 is SEHNR and CDR2 is FQNEAQ (reference sequence). CDR3 length: 15 residues. The CDR3 sequence is CATDVRNIRDGELFF. CDR3 coding DNA: TGTGCCACCGATGTTCGAAACATTCGAGACGGGGAGCTGTTTTTT.

The chain recombines TRBV6-6 with TRBJ2-7; no reliable D call. The CDR3 has 15 residues. In germline, CDR1 is MNHNY, CDR2 SVGAGI (reference sequence). Trimming removed 0 bases from V and 3 bases from J, with 12 bases in between. CDR3 nucleotide sequence: TGTGCCAGCAGTTACTCCCTGGCCTCAAACTACGAGCAGTACTTC. It is translated as CASSYSLASNYEQYF.

This clonotype was detected a few times. The CDR3 bases are TGTGCCAGCAGTGAGGCCTCCCCGGGACGCCAAGAGACCCAGTACTTC. Translation: CASSEASPGRQETQYF. This chain joins TRBV25-1 and TRBJ2-5; either TRBD1 or TRBD2 may supply D (5 bases each). This CDR3 has 16 amino acids. Trimming removed 3 bases at V and 1 base at J, with 15 bases between. The germline CDR1 and CDR2 sequences are MGHDK and SYGVNS. Based on the CDR3 plus reference TRBV25-1 and TRBJ2-5, the full variable domain is EADIYQTPRYLVIGTGKKITLECSQTMGHDKMYWYQQDPGMELHLIHYSYGVNSTEKGDLSSESTVSRIRTEHFPLTLESARPSHTSQYLCASSEASPGRQETQYFGPGTRLLVL.

The chain has TRBV2 and TRBJ1-2; D unclear. CDR1 is SNHLY, CDR2 FYNNEI, per germline. V gave up 5 bases and J gave up 3 bases, with 10 bases separating them. The CDR3 has 13 residues. CDR3 DNA sequence: TGTGCCAGCAGTTATCTGGTTGACTATGGCTACACCTTC. Its protein is CASSYLVDYGYTF. Full variable domain (missing parts from reference TRBV2 and TRBJ1-2): EPEVTQTPSHQVTQMGQEVILRCVPISNHLYFYWYRQILGQKVEFLVSFYNNEISEKSEIFDDQFSVERPDGSNFTLKIRSTKLEDSAMYFCASSYLVDYGYTFGSGTRLTVV.

This clonotype was recorded a few times. At one end the junction does not follow the germline gene, possibly because of a read error. The V and J genes are TRBV12-3 or TRBV12-4 and TRBJ1-4, with TRBD1 as a possible D gene (6 bases). The CDR3 is 11 amino acids. CDR3 coding DNA: TGTGCCAGCAGTTCAACAGGGCGTACTATTTTT. Protein product: CASSSTGRTIF.

This clonotype occurred a few times. V and J are TRBV19 and TRBJ2-7; the match to TRBD2 covers 11 bases. The CDR3 runs 13 residues. CDR1 and CDR2 from the germline V gene are LNHDA and SQIVND (reference sequence). The V gene end was trimmed by 6 bases and the J gene end by 3 bases; junction bases not matched to a gene: 1. CDR3 nucleotides: TGTGCCAGTAGCGGGACTAGCGGCTACGAGCAGTACTTC. Translation gives CASSGTSGYEQYF.